These 9 T cell receptor beta chains originate from one sample sequenced in a study of T cells after yellow fever vaccination. MiXCR was run by TCRdb on the 5' RACE reads, yielding one entry per CDR3 protein. Of about 340,000 distinct CDR3 sequences listed, around 4.1% are singletons. This material consisted of PBMCs, taken 5 days after the yellow fever booster vaccination. Every receptor here comes from a man aged 18-30 years who received the YFV17D yellow fever vaccine.

This clonotype was picked up a small number of times. The V gene is TRBV10-3, the J gene TRBJ2-7, with D possibly being TRBD1 or TRBD2 (6 bases each). CDR1 and CDR2 (germline): ENHRY, SYGVKD. V was pared by 10 bases and J by 3 bases, with 19 bases between. The CDR3 has 14 residues. In DNA, the CDR3 is TGTGCCACAACGACAGGAGGGGGAGGCTACGAGCAGTACTTC. Translating it yields CATTTGGGGYEQYF.

In its sample, this clonotype was seen many times. The genes are TRBV4-2 and TRBJ1-1; a possible D gene is TRBD1 (5 bases). The V end was cut by 5 bases, the J end by 1 base, with 17 bases between. Germline CDR1 and CDR2: LGHNA and YNFKEQ. This CDR3 region has 16 residues. The CDR3 coding sequence is TGTGCCAGCAGCAGACTAGGGGTCCAGGCGAACACTGAAGCTTTCTTT. It codes for CASSRLGVQANTEAFF.

The chain joins TRBV7-9 to TRBJ1-2; TRBD1 aligns across 10 bases. With V trimmed by 3 bases and J by 0 bases, 4 bases remained unmatched. Per germline, CDR1 SEHNR and CDR2 FQNEAQ (reference sequence). The CDR3 covers 16 residues. Written as DNA, the CDR3 is TGTGCCAGCAGCTTGGGACAGGGGCTTACTAACTATGGCTACACCTTC. Protein: CASSLGQGLTNYGYTF.

This clonotype was observed many times. The gene calls are TRBV4-2 and TRBJ1-1; TRBD1 is a possible D gene (5 bases). The CDR3 has 12 residues. The germline CDR1 and CDR2 sequences are LGHNA and YNFKEQ. The V end lost 3 bases, the J end lost 5 bases, and 7 bases lay between the germline ends. CDR3 DNA: TGTGCCAGCAGCCAGCAGGGAACTGAAGCTTTCTTT. Protein: CASSQQGTEAFF.

This clonotype was seen more than once but under ten times. The chain carries TRBV20-1 and TRBJ1-5, with D uncertain. The V gene lost 3 bases and the J gene lost 4 bases, with 10 bases spanning the gap. The CDR3 consists of 13 residues. The germline gives CDR1 DFQATT, CDR2 SNEGSKA (reference sequence). The DNA of the CDR3 is TGCAGTGCTAGGGGCACTCTGAATCAGCCCCAGCATTTT. Amino acids: CSARGTLNQPQHF.

The chain is built from TRBV5-8 and TRBJ2-3; no clear D gene. Trimming removed 4 bases from V and 6 bases from J, with 12 bases in between. Looked up from germline, CDR1 is SGHTS and CDR2 is YDEGEE. The CDR3 has 13 amino acids. CDR3 sequence (DNA): TGTGCCAGCAGCGGACGATTCGAGGATACGCAGTATTTT. It translates to CASSGRFEDTQYF. The full variable domain, completed using reference TRBV5-8 and TRBJ2-3, is EAGVTQSPTHLIKTRGQQATLRCSPISGHTSVYWYQQALGLGLQFLLWYDEGEERNRGNFPPRFSGRQFPNYSSELNVNALELEDSALYLCASSGRFEDTQYFGPGTRLTVL.

The chain is built from TRBV10-3 and TRBJ2-3; 8 bases are shared with TRBD1. The CDR3 totals 14 residues. Looked up from germline, CDR1 is ENHRY and CDR2 is SYGVKD. Losses at the gene ends were 6 bases for V and 4 bases for J; bases not matched to a gene: 6. This CDR3 is CAIRGRTGSDTQYF. The CDR3 DNA reads as TGTGCCATCAGGGGGAGGACAGGGTCAGATACGCAGTATTTT.

The chain is built from TRBV12-3 or TRBV12-4 and TRBJ1-5, with a weak D call TRBD1 (5 bases). CDR3 size: 14 residues. V lost 2 bases to trimming and J lost 1 base, with 6 bases between them. CDR3 in DNA: TGTGCCAGCAGTTTATACAGGAGCAATCAGCCCCAGCATTTT. This sequence encodes CASSLYRSNQPQHF.

This clonotype was counted a few times. The V gene is TRBV7-9, the J gene TRBJ2-3, with D possibly being TRBD2 (7 bases). V dropped 5 bases and J dropped 5 bases, with 17 bases sitting between them. CDR1 and CDR2 from the germline V gene are SEHNR and FQNEAQ (reference sequence). The CDR3 is 15 residues long. The CDR3 nucleotides are TGTGCCAGCAGCACCCCCGGGGGGCCGGGAGATACGCAGTATTTT. This encodes CASSTPGGPGDTQYF.